The T cell receptor (beta chain) under discussion was sequenced for a study of cytomegalovirus exposure and HLA in healthy donors (dated by TCRdb to 2016 to 2017). Notes on the research overall: A later analysis indicated that the roughly 120 validation repertoires were generated on the platform also employed for the approximately 670 repertoires of the first cohort. The study was designed to test whether signatures of past pathogen exposure could be identified by cataloging public T cell receptors. In addition to the first cohort of several hundred subjects, a separate validation cohort of 100 to 150 different subjects was used. The study combined high-throughput TCR immunosequencing, statistical association of individual TCRs with disease status, and machine learning to predict cytomegalovirus infection status.

With regard to this clone: The antigen it binds to is not known. The record has no base qualities; no much larger clone is one base away.

Libraries were constructed by the immunoSEQ multiplex PCR assay. The original pipeline was this. To diagnose cytomegalovirus status from the catalog of TCR beta chain sequences, a statistical classification framework was built. The table was pulled from immuneACCESS by TCRdb, which kept in-frame rearrangements only. Such tables lose some clones; where checked, under half of the loss comes from unresolved V genes, and the rest has no known cause. D and trimming come from the DNA, and the V and J calls and clone size come from that table. The sample table lists some 76,000 clones, over 85% of them with a count of one. The ten most abundant clones make up approximately 2.1% of the sample. The germline V gene gives CDR1 as SGHAT and CDR2 as FQNNGV. Its CDR3 holds 16 amino acids, cysteine through phenylalanine. Kept here is only the CDR3 DNA, which spans 48 bases and is read in frame from base 1. V is pared back by 5 bases and J by 3 bases, with 19 bases lying between the germline termini.

The donors belonged to the validation cohort of around 130 subjects, which was separate from the approximately 660-subject first cohort. Study-wide conclusions, independent of this receptor: Three of the identified cytomegalovirus-associated TCR beta chains were confirmed in vitro to be specific for cytomegalovirus antigens. The study gave a list of roughly 150 TCR beta chains associated with cytomegalovirus. All 120 or so repertoires were used to score co-occurrence in the validation cohort in a later analysis, because that analysis had no HLA typing for the cohort. Most TCR sequences were seen in very few donors, while some public TCRs were found in many individuals. A later analysis found that TCRs clustered in the first cohort also tended to co-occur in the 120 validation repertoires, with about 94% of cluster scores above 0. Cytomegalovirus status was reported to be diagnosed by the classifier with high specificity and sensitivity in both the original and validation cohorts. It was suggested by the authors that the approach could potentially be generalized to other disease states and immunological phenotypes.

This TCR derives from a woman between 18 and 29 years old in good health and CMV-seronegative. The rearrangement combines TRBV11-2 with TRBJ1-2; the D gene is possibly TRBD1, with 6 bases matching. What was sequenced was PBMCs. In nucleotides, the sequence is TGTGCCAGCAGCGTAAATGGGGGCATCGCGGACTATGGCTACACCTTC. This gives the protein CASSVNGGIADYGYTF.